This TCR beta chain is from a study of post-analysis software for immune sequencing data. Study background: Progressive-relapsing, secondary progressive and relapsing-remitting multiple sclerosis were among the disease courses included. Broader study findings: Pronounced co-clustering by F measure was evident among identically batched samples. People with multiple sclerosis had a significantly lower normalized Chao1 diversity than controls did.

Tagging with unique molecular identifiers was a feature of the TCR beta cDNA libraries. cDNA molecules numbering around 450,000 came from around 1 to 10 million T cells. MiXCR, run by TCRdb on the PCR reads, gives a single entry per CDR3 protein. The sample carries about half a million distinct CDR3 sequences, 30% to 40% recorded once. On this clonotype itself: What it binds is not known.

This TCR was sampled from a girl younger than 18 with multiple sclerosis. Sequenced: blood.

The CDR3 region has the DNA TGTGCCACCAGTGATTTAGGCGGGGGGACAAGCACAGATACGCAGTATTTT. This translates into CATSDLGGGTSTDTQYF. The chain links TRBV24-1 to TRBJ2-3; TRBD2 matches 8 bases. The germline V gene has CDR1 KGHDR and CDR2 SFDVKD. V shed 1 base and J 0 bases; nucleotides not matched to a gene: 5. CDR3 size: 17 residues.